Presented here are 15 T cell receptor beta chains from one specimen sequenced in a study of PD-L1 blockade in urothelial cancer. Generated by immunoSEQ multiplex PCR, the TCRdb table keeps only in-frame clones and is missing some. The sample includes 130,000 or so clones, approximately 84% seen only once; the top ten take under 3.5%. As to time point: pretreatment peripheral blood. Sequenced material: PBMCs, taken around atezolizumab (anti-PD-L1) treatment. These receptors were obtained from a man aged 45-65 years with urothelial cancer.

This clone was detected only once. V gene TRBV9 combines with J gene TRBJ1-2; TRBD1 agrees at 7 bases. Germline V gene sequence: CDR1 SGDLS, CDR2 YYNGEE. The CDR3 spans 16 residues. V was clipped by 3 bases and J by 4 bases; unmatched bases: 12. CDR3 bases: TGTGCCAGCAGCGCCAATCCCGACAGGGCTAGCTATGGCTACACCTTC. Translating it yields CASSANPDRASYGYTF.

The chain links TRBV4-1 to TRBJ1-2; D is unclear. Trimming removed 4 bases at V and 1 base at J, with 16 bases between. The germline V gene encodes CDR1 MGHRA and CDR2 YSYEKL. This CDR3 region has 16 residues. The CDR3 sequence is CASSLYNVGDNYGYTF. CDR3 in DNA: TGCGCCAGCAGCCTCTATAACGTCGGAGATAACTATGGCTACACCTTC.

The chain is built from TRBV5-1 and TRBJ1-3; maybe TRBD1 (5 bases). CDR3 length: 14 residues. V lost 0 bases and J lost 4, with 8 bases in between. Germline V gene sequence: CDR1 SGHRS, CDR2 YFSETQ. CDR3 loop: CASSLGRGGNTIYF. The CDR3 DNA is TGCGCCAGCAGCTTGGGAAGGGGAGGAAACACCATATATTTT.

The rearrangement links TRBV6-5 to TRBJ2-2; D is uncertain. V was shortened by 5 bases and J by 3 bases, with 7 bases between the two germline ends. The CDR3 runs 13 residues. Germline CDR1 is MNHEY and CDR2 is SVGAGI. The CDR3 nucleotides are TGTGCCAGCAGTGAAGCGTACACCGGGGAGCTGTTTTTT. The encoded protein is CASSEAYTGELFF.

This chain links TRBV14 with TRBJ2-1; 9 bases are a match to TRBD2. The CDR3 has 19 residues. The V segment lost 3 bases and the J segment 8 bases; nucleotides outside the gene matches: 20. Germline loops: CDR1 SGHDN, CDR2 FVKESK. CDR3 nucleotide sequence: TGTGCCAGCAGCCACCGCTGGGAGGCTAGCGGGACGCCGGGCGATGAGCAGTTCTTC. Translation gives CASSHRWEASGTPGDEQFF.

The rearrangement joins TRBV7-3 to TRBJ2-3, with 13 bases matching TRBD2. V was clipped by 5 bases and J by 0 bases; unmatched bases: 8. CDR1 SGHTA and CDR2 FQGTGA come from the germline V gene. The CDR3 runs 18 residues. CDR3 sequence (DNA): TGTGCCAGCAGCCCCTCGACTAGCGGGAGGTGGAGCACAGATACGCAGTATTTT. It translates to CASSPSTSGRWSTDTQYF. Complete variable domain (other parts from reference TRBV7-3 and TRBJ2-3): GAGVSQTPSNKVTEKGKYVELRCDPISGHTALYWYRQSLGQGPEFLIYFQGTGAADDSGLPNDRFFAVRPEGSVSTLKIQRTERGDSAVYLCASSPSTSGRWSTDTQYFGPGTRLTVL.

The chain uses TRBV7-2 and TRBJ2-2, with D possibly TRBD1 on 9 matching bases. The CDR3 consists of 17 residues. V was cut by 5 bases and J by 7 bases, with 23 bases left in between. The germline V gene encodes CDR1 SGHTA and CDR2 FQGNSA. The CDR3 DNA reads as TGTGCCAGCAGCCGCACAGGGGGCCCCGGGACTAGCGGGGAGCTGTTTTTT. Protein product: CASSRTGGPGTSGELFF.

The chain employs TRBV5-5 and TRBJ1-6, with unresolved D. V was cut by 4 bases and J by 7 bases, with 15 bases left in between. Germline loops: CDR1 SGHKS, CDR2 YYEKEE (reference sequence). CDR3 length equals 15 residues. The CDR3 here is CASSTLQGGNSPLHF. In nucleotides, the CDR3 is TGTGCCAGCAGCACCCTGCAAGGAGGAAATTCACCCCTCCACTTT.

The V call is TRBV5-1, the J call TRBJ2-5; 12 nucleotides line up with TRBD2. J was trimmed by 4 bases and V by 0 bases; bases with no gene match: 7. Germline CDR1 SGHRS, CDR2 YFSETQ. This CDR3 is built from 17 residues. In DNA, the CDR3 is TGCGCCAGCAGCTTGGGGACTAGCGGGACGGTTCCAGAGACCCAGTACTTC. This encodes CASSLGTSGTVPETQYF.

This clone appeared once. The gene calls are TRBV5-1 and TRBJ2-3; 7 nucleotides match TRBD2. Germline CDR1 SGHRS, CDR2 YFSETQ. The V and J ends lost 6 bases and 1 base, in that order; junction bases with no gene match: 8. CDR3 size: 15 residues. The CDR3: CASKSSGDRTDTQYF. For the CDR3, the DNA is TGCGCCAGCAAATCCAGCGGGGACCGCACAGATACGCAGTATTTT.

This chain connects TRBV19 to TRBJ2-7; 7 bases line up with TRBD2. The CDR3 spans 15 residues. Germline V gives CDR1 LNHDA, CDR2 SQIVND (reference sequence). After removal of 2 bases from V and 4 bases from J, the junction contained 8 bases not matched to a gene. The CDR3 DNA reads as TGTGCCAGTAGTATAAGCAGCGGGATTGTGTACGAGCAGTACTTC. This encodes CASSISSGIVYEQYF.

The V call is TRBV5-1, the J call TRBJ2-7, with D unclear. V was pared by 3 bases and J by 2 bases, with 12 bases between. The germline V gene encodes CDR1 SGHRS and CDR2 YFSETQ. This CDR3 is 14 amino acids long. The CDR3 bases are TGCGCCAGCAGCTCTCGGGTCTCAGCCTACGAGCAGTACTTC. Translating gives CASSSRVSAYEQYF.

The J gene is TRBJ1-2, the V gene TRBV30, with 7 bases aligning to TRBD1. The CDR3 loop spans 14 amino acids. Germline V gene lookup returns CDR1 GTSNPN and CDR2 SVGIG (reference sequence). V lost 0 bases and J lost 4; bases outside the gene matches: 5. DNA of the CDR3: TGTGCCTGGAGTGTGTCAGGGGGACTCTATGGCTACACCTTC. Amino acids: CAWSVSGGLYGYTF.

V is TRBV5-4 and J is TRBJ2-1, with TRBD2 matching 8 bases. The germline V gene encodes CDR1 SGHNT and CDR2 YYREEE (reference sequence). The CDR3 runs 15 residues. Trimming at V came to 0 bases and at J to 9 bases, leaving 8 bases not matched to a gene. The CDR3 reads CASSLAASGLAEQFF. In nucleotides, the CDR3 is TGTGCCAGCAGCTTGGCGGCTAGCGGGCTCGCTGAGCAGTTCTTC.

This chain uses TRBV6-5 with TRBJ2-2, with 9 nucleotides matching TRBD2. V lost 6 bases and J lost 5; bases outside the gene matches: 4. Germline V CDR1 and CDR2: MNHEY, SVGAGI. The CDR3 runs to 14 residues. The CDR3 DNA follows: TGTGCCAGCAGGGAAGCGGGAGGAACCGGGGAGCTGTTTTTT. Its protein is CASREAGGTGELFF.